This T cell receptor (beta chain) derives from a study of shared clonotypes between healthy human individuals. Across the whole study: Donors consisted of two women and a few men between 18 and 49. The study, taken as a whole, reports: Sampling was confined to blood; repertoires within tissues likely differ. The naive CD4 repertoires of a few donors were compared, and roughly 5.1% of clonotypes were shared.

A remark on this clone: As yet, its antigen is unknown.

The data were produced by immunoSEQ multiplex PCR, yet TCRdb's version contains in-frame clones alone and is incomplete. The table has some 2.4 million clones, roughly 93% seen once. This CDR3 is 14 amino acids long. V was pared by 2 bases and J by 7 bases, with 13 bases between. The germline V gene encodes CDR1 SGDLS and CDR2 YYNGEE. The sample comprised naive CD4+ T cells from PBMCs. Regarding subset: CD45RA+ positively selected. The clonotype originates from a man between 18 and 35 years old in good health. Some clones in this sample may be carry-over from other donors' samples. This chain joins TRBV9 and TRBJ2-1; tentative D call: TRBD2 (6 bases). Here the CDR3 DNA reads TGTGCCAGCAGCGTGAGACTAGGGTCTAATGAGCAGTTCTTC. It codes for CASSVRLGSNEQFF.